The entry below describes one T cell receptor (beta chain). The data were obtained in a study of shared T cell receptors in the human thymus. The repertoire was sequenced with immunoSEQ multiplex PCR; TCRdb's copy has only in-frame clones and lacks some. The data hold around 67,000 clones, with about 95% observed a single time. The receptor was derived from a human donor. Sequencing was performed on thymocytes.

The CDR3: CASSSGTGGQETQYF. The CDR3 region has the DNA TGTGCCAGCTCGTCCGGGACAGGGGGCCAAGAGACCCAGTACTTC. J is TRBJ2-5 and V is TRBV11-3, with 11 bases lining up with TRBD1. CDR1 and CDR2 (germline): SGHNT, YENEEA. Trimming cost V 8 bases and J 1 base; bases outside gene matches: 6. The CDR3 is made up of 15 amino acids. The full variable domain, its missing parts supplied by reference TRBV11-3 and TRBJ2-5, is EAGVVQSPRYKIIEKKQPVAFWCNPISGHNTLYWYLQNLGQGPELLIRYENEEAVDDSQLPKDRFSAERLKGVDSTLKIQPAELGDSAVYLCASSSGTGGQETQYFGPGTRLLVL.